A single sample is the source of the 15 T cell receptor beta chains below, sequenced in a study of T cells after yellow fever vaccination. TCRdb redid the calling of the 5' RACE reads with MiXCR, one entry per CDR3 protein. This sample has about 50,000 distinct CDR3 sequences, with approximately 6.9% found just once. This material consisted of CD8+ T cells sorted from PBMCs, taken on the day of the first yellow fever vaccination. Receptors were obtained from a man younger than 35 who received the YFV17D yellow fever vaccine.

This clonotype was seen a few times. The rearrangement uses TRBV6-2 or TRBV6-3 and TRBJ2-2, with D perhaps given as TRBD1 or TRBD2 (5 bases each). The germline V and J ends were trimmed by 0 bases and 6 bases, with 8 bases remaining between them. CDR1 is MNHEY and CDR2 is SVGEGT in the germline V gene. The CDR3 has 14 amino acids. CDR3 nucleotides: TGTGCCAGCAGTTACTCGCAGGGAGCCGGGGAGCTGTTTTTT. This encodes CASSYSQGAGELFF.

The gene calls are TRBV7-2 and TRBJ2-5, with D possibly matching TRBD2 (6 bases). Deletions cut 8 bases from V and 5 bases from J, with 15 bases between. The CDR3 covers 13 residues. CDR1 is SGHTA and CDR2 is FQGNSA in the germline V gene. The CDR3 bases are TGTGCCAGCGGCGTGCCCCGGGAGGAGACCCAGTACTTC. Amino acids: CASGVPREETQYF.

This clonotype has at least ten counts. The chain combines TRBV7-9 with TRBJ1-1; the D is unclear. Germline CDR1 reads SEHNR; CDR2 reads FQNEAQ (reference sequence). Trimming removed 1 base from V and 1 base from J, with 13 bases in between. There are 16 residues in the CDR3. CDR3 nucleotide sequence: TGTGCCAGCAGCTTAGTGGTCGGACGGGCGAACACTGAAGCTTTCTTT. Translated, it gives CASSLVVGRANTEAFF.

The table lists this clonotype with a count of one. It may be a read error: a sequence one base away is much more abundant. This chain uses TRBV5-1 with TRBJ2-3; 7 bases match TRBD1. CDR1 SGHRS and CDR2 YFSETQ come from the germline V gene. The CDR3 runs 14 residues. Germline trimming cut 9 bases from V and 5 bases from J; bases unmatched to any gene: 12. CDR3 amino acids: CATYETGNEDTQYF. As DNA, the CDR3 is TGCGCCACCTACGAGACAGGGAATGAAGATACGCAGTATTTT.

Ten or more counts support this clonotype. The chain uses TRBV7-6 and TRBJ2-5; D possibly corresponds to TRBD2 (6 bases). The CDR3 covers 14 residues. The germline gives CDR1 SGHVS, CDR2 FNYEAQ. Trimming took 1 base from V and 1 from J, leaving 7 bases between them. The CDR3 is CASSLGRGQETQYF. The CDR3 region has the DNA TGTGCCAGCAGCTTAGGGAGGGGCCAAGAGACCCAGTACTTC.

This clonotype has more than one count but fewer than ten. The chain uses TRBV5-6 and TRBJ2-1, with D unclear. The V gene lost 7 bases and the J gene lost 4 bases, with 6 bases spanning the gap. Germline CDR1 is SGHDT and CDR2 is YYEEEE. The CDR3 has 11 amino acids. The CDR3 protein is CASGHYNEQFF. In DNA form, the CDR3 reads TGTGCCAGCGGCCATTACAATGAGCAGTTCTTC.

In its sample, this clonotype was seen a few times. The CDR3 spells CASSSSEGPWFF. CDR3 bases: TGTGCCAGCAGTTCGTCAGAGGGACCGTGGTTCTTC. The chain combines TRBV28 with TRBJ2-1, with D possibly being TRBD1 or TRBD2 (5 bases each). The V gene lost 4 bases and the J gene lost 15 bases, with 16 bases spanning the gap. CDR3 length: 12 residues. In germline, CDR1 is MDHEN, CDR2 SYDVKM.

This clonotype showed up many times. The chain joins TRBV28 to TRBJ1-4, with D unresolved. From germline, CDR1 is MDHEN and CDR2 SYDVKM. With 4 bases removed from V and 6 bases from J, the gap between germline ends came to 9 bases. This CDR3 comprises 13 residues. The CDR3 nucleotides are TGTGCCAGCAGTTATCTATCGGATGAAAAACTGTTTTTT. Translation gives CASSYLSDEKLFF.

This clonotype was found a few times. The CDR3: CASSLAVGVLTF. CDR3 nucleotides: TGTGCCAGCAGCTTGGCTGTAGGGGTCCTGACTTTC. The V call is TRBV5-6, the J call TRBJ2-6; D remains ambiguous. CDR1 SGHDT and CDR2 YYEEEE come from the germline V gene. This CDR3 has 12 amino acids. V gave up 0 bases and J gave up 13 bases, with 8 bases separating them.

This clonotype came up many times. The CDR3 loop is CASSLQGKPGELFF. The CDR3 DNA follows: TGTGCCAGCAGTTTACAGGGGAAGCCCGGGGAGCTGTTTTTT. The V and J genes are TRBV12-3 or TRBV12-4 and TRBJ2-2, with TRBD1 as a possible D gene (6 bases). V lost 2 bases and J 6 bases, leaving 10 bases between the germline ends. The CDR3 length is 14 residues.

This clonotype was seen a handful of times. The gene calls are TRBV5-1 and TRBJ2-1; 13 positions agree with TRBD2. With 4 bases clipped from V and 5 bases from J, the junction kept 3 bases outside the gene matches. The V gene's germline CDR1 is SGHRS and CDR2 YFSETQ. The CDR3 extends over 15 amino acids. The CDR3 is CASSATSGGDNEQFF. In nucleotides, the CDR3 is TGCGCCAGCAGCGCCACTAGCGGGGGGGACAATGAGCAGTTCTTC.

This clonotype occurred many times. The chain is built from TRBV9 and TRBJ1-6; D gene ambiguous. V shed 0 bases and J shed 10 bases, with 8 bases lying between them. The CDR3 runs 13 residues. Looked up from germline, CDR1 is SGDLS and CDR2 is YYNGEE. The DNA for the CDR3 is TGTGCCAGCAGCGTAGGGGAAAGATCACCCCTCCACTTT. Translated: CASSVGERSPLHF.

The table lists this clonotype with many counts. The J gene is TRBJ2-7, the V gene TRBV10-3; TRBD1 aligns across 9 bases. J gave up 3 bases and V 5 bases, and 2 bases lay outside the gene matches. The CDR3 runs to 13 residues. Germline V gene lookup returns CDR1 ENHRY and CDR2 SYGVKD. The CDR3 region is CAISPGQGYEQYF. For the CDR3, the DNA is TGTGCCATCAGTCCGGGACAGGGCTACGAGCAGTACTTC.

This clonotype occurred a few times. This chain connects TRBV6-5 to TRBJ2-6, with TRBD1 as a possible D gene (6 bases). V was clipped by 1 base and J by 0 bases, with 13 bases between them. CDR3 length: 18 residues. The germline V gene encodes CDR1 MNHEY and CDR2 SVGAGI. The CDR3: CASSYFPGHLSGANVLTF. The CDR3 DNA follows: TGTGCCAGCAGTTACTTCCCGGGACACCTCTCTGGGGCCAACGTCCTGACTTTC.

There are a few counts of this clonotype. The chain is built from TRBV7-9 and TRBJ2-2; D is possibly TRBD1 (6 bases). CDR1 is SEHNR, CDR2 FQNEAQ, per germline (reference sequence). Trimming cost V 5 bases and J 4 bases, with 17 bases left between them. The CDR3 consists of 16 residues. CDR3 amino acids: CASSVPTGTITGELFF. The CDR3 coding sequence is TGTGCCAGCAGCGTTCCAACAGGGACCATCACCGGGGAGCTGTTTTTT. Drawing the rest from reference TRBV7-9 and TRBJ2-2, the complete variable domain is DTGVSQNPRHKITKRGQNVTFRCDPISEHNRLYWYRQTLGQGPEFLTYFQNEAQLEKSRLLSDRFSAERPKGSFSTLEIQRTEQGDSAMYLCASSVPTGTITGELFFGEGSRLTVL.